A selection of T cell receptor beta chains follows, all from one sample in a study of blood T cells in healthy people across ages. TCRdb processed the 5' RACE reads anew with MiXCR; each CDR3 protein has one entry. The sample yields hundreds of thousands of distinct CDR3 sequences, roughly 21% seen once. The specimen was blood. These TCRs come from a man aged 65-85 years in good health. CDR3s include the opening cysteine and the closing phenylalanine or tryptophan. The order of the fields is clone size, V gene, CDR3 length, D gene, J gene, CDR3 DNA, CDR3 protein. A D gene is named only where the DNA matches it firmly. Size values are once, few and many counts, or a class for expanded clones, and some rows have none.

size: -
V: TRBV3-1
length: 11
D: -
J: TRBJ2-7
DNA: TGTGCCAGCAGCCTCCACTCTGAGCAGTACTTC
CDR3: CASSLHSEQYF

size: few
V: TRBV7-8
length: 15
D: TRBD2
J: TRBJ2-7
DNA: TGTGCCAGCAGCCCTAGAAGACTAGCGGGAAGCGAGCAGTACTTC
CDR3: CASSPRRLAGSEQYF

size: -
V: TRBV15
length: 16
D: -
J: TRBJ2-1
DNA: TGTGCCACCAGCAAAGAGGGACAAAGCGCCTACAATGAGCAGTTCTTC
CDR3: CATSKEGQSAYNEQFF

size: -
V: TRBV15
length: 16
D: -
J: TRBJ2-5
DNA: TGTGCCACCAGCAGAGGTCCAGGGTCTGGGGGAGAGACCCAGTACTTC
CDR3: CATSRGPGSGGETQYF

size: few
V: TRBV20-1
length: 13
D: TRBD1
J: TRBJ1-2
DNA: TGCAGTGCCGTCCAGGGGGGGGCGACGGGCTACACCTTC
CDR3: CSAVQGGATGYTF

size: -
V: TRBV5-1
length: 14
D: TRBD2
J: TRBJ2-3
DNA: TGCGCCAGCAGGACTAGCGGGATTACAGATACGCAGTATTTT
CDR3: CASRTSGITDTQYF

size: -
V: TRBV4-1
length: 13
D: -
J: TRBJ1-5
DNA: TGCGCCAGCAGCCAAGAGGGGTCAAGCCCCCAGCATTTT
CDR3: CASSQEGSSPQHF

size: -
V: TRBV12-3/TRBV12-4
length: 16
D: -
J: TRBJ2-7
DNA: TGTGCCAGCAGCCCCGTGGTCGGGGGCGCAGGTTACGAGCAGTACTTC
CDR3: CASSPVVGGAGYEQYF

size: -
V: TRBV28
length: 13
D: TRBD1
J: TRBJ2-7
DNA: TGTGCCAGTATCAGGGGGTCGCCCTACGAGCAGTACTTC
CDR3: CASIRGSPYEQYF

size: -
V: TRBV3-1
length: 16
D: -
J: TRBJ1-4
DNA: TGTGCCAGCAGCCAAGATCCCTCGGGCGTTCTCGGAAAACTGTTTTTT
CDR3: CASSQDPSGVLGKLFF

size: -
V: TRBV29-1
length: 11
D: -
J: TRBJ1-1
DNA: TGCAGCGTTGGTTGGGACACTGAAGCTTTCTTT
CDR3: CSVGWDTEAFF

size: -
V: TRBV3-1
length: 15
D: -
J: TRBJ2-5
DNA: TGTGCCAGCAGCCAAGAGGGCGCCGCAGGGTATGAGCAGTACTTC
CDR3: CASSQEGAAGYEQYF

size: many
V: TRBV20-1
length: 17
D: -
J: TRBJ2-1
DNA: TGCAGTGCTAGAGATAATGGAGACCCAAGCTCCTACAATGAGCAGTTCTTC
CDR3: CSARDNGDPSSYNEQFF

size: few
V: TRBV5-6
length: 15
D: TRBD2
J: TRBJ2-1
DNA: TGTGCCAGCAGCTTGCGTGGACTAGTATACAATGAGCAGTTCTTC
CDR3: CASSLRGLVYNEQFF

size: -
V: TRBV12-3/TRBV12-4
length: 13
D: -
J: TRBJ2-3
DNA: TGTGCCAGCAGTCCCAACTCTCAAGATACGCAGTATTTT
CDR3: CASSPNSQDTQYF

size: -
V: TRBV24-1
length: 13
D: TRBD2
J: TRBJ2-5
DNA: TGTGCCACCAGTGAGGCGGGAGAAGAGACCCAGTACTTC
CDR3: CATSEAGEETQYF

size: few
V: TRBV11-2
length: 15
D: -
J: TRBJ2-5
DNA: TGTGCCAGCAGCTTAGGGTGGGGTCGGGGAGAGACCCAGTACTTC
CDR3: CASSLGWGRGETQYF

size: -
V: TRBV20-1
length: 15
D: TRBD2
J: TRBJ2-7
DNA: TGCAGTGCTAGAGTTACTCTAGCGGCTTACTACGAGCAGTACTTC
CDR3: CSARVTLAAYYEQYF

size: few
V: TRBV6-1
length: 13
D: TRBD2
J: TRBJ2-7
DNA: TGTGCCAGCATCACTAGCGGCCCCTACGAGCAGTACTTC
CDR3: CASITSGPYEQYF

size: few
V: TRBV20-1
length: 16
D: TRBD2
J: TRBJ2-1
DNA: TGCAGTGCTCTCGGGGCTAGCGGGTTTCACTACAATGAGCAGTTCTTC
CDR3: CSALGASGFHYNEQFF

size: few
V: TRBV27
length: 16
D: -
J: TRBJ2-1
DNA: TGTGCCAGCAGTTTATCGGAGGGACTTCTCTACAATGAGCAGTTCTTC
CDR3: CASSLSEGLLYNEQFF

size: -
V: TRBV2
length: 12
D: -
J: TRBJ2-3
DNA: TGTGCCAGCACGGGGCTAACAGATACGCAGTATTTT
CDR3: CASTGLTDTQYF

size: once
V: TRBV6-6
length: 13
D: -
J: TRBJ2-7
DNA: TGTGCCAGCAGTTATGTCTCAGGGGTAGAGCAGTACTTC
CDR3: CASSYVSGVEQYF

size: many
V: TRBV2
length: 12
D: -
J: TRBJ2-7
DNA: TGTGCCAGCAGCAGACAGAACTACGAGCAGTACTTC
CDR3: CASSRQNYEQYF

size: few
V: TRBV11-3
length: 14
D: -
J: TRBJ2-4
DNA: TGTGCCAGCAGCCTGGGGGGCCCTAAAAACATTCAGTACTTC
CDR3: CASSLGGPKNIQYF

size: few
V: TRBV20-1
length: 14
D: -
J: TRBJ2-1
DNA: TGCAGTGCTCACGCGGAGCCCTCCTACAATGAGCAGTTCTTC
CDR3: CSAHAEPSYNEQFF

size: -
V: TRBV5-1
length: 13
D: -
J: TRBJ1-4
DNA: TGCGCCAGCAGTTCGCGGGTAAATGAAAAACTGTTTTTT
CDR3: CASSSRVNEKLFF

size: -
V: TRBV28
length: 14
D: TRBD1
J: TRBJ2-7
DNA: TGTGCCACATTAGCCGGGACAGGGTTCCACGAGCAGTACTTC
CDR3: CATLAGTGFHEQYF

size: -
V: TRBV28
length: 13
D: -
J: TRBJ1-2
DNA: TGTGCCAGCAGTTTCGGGGCAGGATATGGCTACACCTTC
CDR3: CASSFGAGYGYTF

size: many
V: TRBV24-1
length: 15
D: -
J: TRBJ2-5
DNA: TGTGCCACCAGTGATGCGGCTAGCGTACAAGAGACCCAGTACTTC
CDR3: CATSDAASVQETQYF

size: few
V: TRBV10-3
length: 14
D: TRBD1
J: TRBJ1-1
DNA: TGTGCCATCAGCAGGGACAGGGAAGGGACTGAAGCTTTCTTT
CDR3: CAISRDREGTEAFF

size: many
V: TRBV29-1
length: 15
D: TRBD2
J: TRBJ2-3
DNA: TGCAGCGTTGGGGGCCGAAGCGGGAGTGCAGATACGCAGTATTTT
CDR3: CSVGGRSGSADTQYF

size: many
V: TRBV27
length: 14
D: TRBD1
J: TRBJ2-5
DNA: TGTGCCAGCAGTTTTTCGAGGGGGCTGGAGACCCAGTACTTC
CDR3: CASSFSRGLETQYF

size: few
V: TRBV6-2/TRBV6-3
length: 13
D: -
J: TRBJ2-1
DNA: TGTGCCAGCAGTTCATCACTCGGGGGATTGCAGTTCTTC
CDR3: CASSSSLGGLQFF

size: -
V: TRBV15
length: 14
D: -
J: TRBJ2-1
DNA: TGTGCCACCAGCAGTGCCAACCGTGACGATGAGCAGTTCTTC
CDR3: CATSSANRDDEQFF

size: few
V: TRBV5-5
length: 17
D: TRBD1
J: TRBJ2-1
DNA: TGTGCCAGCAGCTTGGACAGGGGCCGGAGGTCGGGCAATGAGCAGTTCTTC
CDR3: CASSLDRGRRSGNEQFF

size: -
V: TRBV20-1
length: 13
D: -
J: TRBJ2-7
DNA: TGCAGTGCTAGGTTCGGGACAAGCTACGAGCAGTACTTC
CDR3: CSARFGTSYEQYF

size: few
V: TRBV5-1
length: 16
D: -
J: TRBJ2-1
DNA: TGCGCCAGCAGCTTAACCGGGGCCAGCTCCTACAATGAGCAGTTCTTC
CDR3: CASSLTGASSYNEQFF

size: many
V: TRBV7-2
length: 14
D: -
J: TRBJ1-1
DNA: TGTGCCAGCAGCTTAGGTTTGACAGCAACTGAAGCTTTCTTT
CDR3: CASSLGLTATEAFF

size: many
V: TRBV2
length: 15
D: TRBD2
J: TRBJ2-1
DNA: TGTGCCAGCAGCCGCCTAGCGGGAGGTTACAATGAGCAGTTCTTC
CDR3: CASSRLAGGYNEQFF

size: -
V: TRBV7-2
length: 12
D: -
J: TRBJ2-7
DNA: TGTGCCAGCAGCCGCCGTCGGAGGGAGCAGTACTTC
CDR3: CASSRRRREQYF

size: -
V: TRBV20-1
length: 11
D: -
J: TRBJ1-2
DNA: TGCAGTGCTACAGGGGAGAATGGCTACACCTTC
CDR3: CSATGENGYTF

size: few
V: TRBV29-1
length: 15
D: TRBD2
J: TRBJ2-1
DNA: TGCAGCGTTGAGTGGCTAGCGGGAGGCGACAATGAGCAGTTCTTC
CDR3: CSVEWLAGGDNEQFF

size: -
V: TRBV20-1
length: 13
D: -
J: TRBJ2-1
DNA: TGCAGTGCGTCACAGAATTCCTACAATGAGCAGTTCTTC
CDR3: CSASQNSYNEQFF

size: -
V: TRBV6-2/TRBV6-3
length: 14
D: TRBD2
J: TRBJ2-7
DNA: TGTGCCAGTACAAGGCTAGCGGGAACCTACGAGCAGTACTTC
CDR3: CASTRLAGTYEQYF

size: few
V: TRBV7-6
length: 15
D: -
J: TRBJ2-5
DNA: TGTGCCAGCAGCACACCACAGACGTATGGAGAGACCCAGTACTTC
CDR3: CASSTPQTYGETQYF

size: -
V: TRBV9
length: 15
D: -
J: TRBJ2-7
DNA: TGTGCCAGCAGCGTAGATAACGGACAGATCTACGAGCAGTACTTC
CDR3: CASSVDNGQIYEQYF

size: -
V: TRBV7-8
length: 13
D: -
J: TRBJ2-1
DNA: TGTGCCAGCAGCCCGTTTAGGGCCAATGAGCAGTTCTTC
CDR3: CASSPFRANEQFF

size: -
V: TRBV20-1
length: 15
D: TRBD2
J: TRBJ2-3
DNA: TGCAGTGCTAGTATTAGCGGGAGCTTCACAGATACGCAGTATTTT
CDR3: CSASISGSFTDTQYF

size: -
V: TRBV14
length: 17
D: -
J: TRBJ2-1
DNA: TGTGCCAGCAGCCAAGTCTTTGGAACAGGATTATACAATGAGCAGTTCTTC
CDR3: CASSQVFGTGLYNEQFF

size: -
V: TRBV7-2
length: 15
D: TRBD2
J: TRBJ2-5
DNA: TGTGCCAGCAGCTTACCGACTAGCGGGACGGAGACCCAGTACTTC
CDR3: CASSLPTSGTETQYF

size: few
V: TRBV27
length: 15
D: TRBD1
J: TRBJ1-4
DNA: TGTGCCAGCAGTCAGACAGGGACAACTAATGAAAAACTGTTTTTT
CDR3: CASSQTGTTNEKLFF

size: few
V: TRBV18
length: 15
D: -
J: TRBJ1-1
DNA: TGTGCCAGCTCACAGTCGGGGGCGGTGAACACTGAAGCTTTCTTT
CDR3: CASSQSGAVNTEAFF

size: -
V: TRBV5-1
length: 16
D: -
J: TRBJ1-1
DNA: TGCGCCAGCAGCTTGGTTTTGGCAGGGGCGAACACTGAAGCTTTCTTT
CDR3: CASSLVLAGANTEAFF

size: -
V: TRBV5-1
length: 14
D: TRBD2
J: TRBJ2-5
DNA: TGCGCCAGCAAACCGACTAGCGGCCAAGAGACCCAGTACTTC
CDR3: CASKPTSGQETQYF

size: -
V: TRBV28
length: 14
D: -
J: TRBJ1-3
DNA: TGTGCCAGCAGTTTCGGCGGATTGGGAAACACCATATATTTT
CDR3: CASSFGGLGNTIYF

size: few
V: TRBV7-8
length: 12
D: -
J: TRBJ2-7
DNA: TGTGCCAGCAGCTTTGATTGGAACGAGCAGTACTTC
CDR3: CASSFDWNEQYF